The 14 T cell receptor beta chains in this list originate from one sample, sequenced in a study of T cells in Graves' hyperthyroidism and ophthalmopathy (dated by TCRdb to between 2017 and 2020). Library method: multiplex PCR. The reads were generated on an Illumina HiSeq 2000. TCR beta CDR3 regions were amplified from RNA transcripts. A first-round RT-PCR of the TCR CDR3 used the HTBI primer set with the Qiagen OneStep RT-PCR kit. TCRdb passed the public sequencing reads through fastp at Q25 and MiXCR, retaining productive beta sequences. Rows matching on CDR3 protein sequence are summarized as one entry with the most common DNA and genes. Counted in this sample were about 350,000 distinct CDR3 sequences; 18% of them appeared once. Roughly a sixth of the sample lies in the top ten. Sequenced material: blood. The origin of the receptors is a woman aged 40-49 years with Graves' ophthalmopathy.

This rearrangement joins TRBV19 to TRBJ2-7, with unresolved D. The V gene's germline CDR1 is LNHDA and CDR2 SQIVND (reference sequence). The CDR3 has 11 amino acids. V was pared by 8 bases and J by 5 bases, with 10 bases between. The CDR3 DNA reads TGTGCCAGTGATGACGGACACGAGCAGTACTTC. Protein: CASDDGHEQYF.

The chain is built from TRBV6-9 and TRBJ2-4; D remains ambiguous. Germline CDR1 reads MNHGY; CDR2 reads SVAAGI. Trimming shortened V by 6 bases and J by 9 bases, and 18 bases separated the two germline ends. The length of the CDR3 is 14 residues. The CDR3 loop reads CASSCSGPHCIQYF. The CDR3 DNA is TGTGCCAGCAGCTGTTCGGGCCCACATTGCATTCAGTACTTC.

Written as DNA, the CDR3 is TGTGCCAGCAGTGGAGGGTGGACAGGCCCCTACGCTGAAGCTTTCTTT. This codes for CASSGGWTGPYAEAFF. This chain uses TRBV2 with TRBJ1-1, with TRBD1 identical over 7 bases. Per germline, CDR1 SNHLY and CDR2 FYNNEI. This CDR3 is built from 16 residues. V dropped 4 bases and J dropped 6; count of bases not matched to a gene: 14.

The genes are TRBV19 and TRBJ2-2, with a weak D call TRBD1 (6 bases). CDR1 and CDR2 from the germline V gene are LNHDA and SQIVND (reference sequence). CDR3 length: 13 amino acids. Trimming cost V 5 bases and J 4 bases, with 8 bases left between them. CDR3 sequence (DNA): TGTGCCAGTAGTTGGGGGCGCACCGGGGAGCTGTTTTTT. This sequence encodes CASSWGRTGELFF.

This clonotype was detected many times. The chain combines TRBV6-5 with TRBJ2-7; D could derive from TRBD1 or TRBD2 (6 bases each). Per germline, CDR1 MNHEY and CDR2 SVGAGI. The CDR3 length is 16 residues. Trimming removed 2 bases at V and 7 bases at J, with 21 bases between. In nucleotides, the CDR3 is TGTGCCAGCAGTTACCCCCTGGGGGGCGACACCTTGGAGCAGTACTTC. This gives the protein CASSYPLGGDTLEQYF.

This clonotype was detected many times. CDR3: CSARPGQSSYEQYF. CDR3 nucleotides: TGCAGCGCAAGACCGGGACAGAGTTCCTACGAGCAGTACTTC. The rearrangement joins TRBV29-1 to TRBJ2-7, with TRBD1 matching 7 bases. The trim removed 7 bases at V and 1 base at J, leaving 10 bases unmatched. CDR3 size: 14 residues. The V gene's germline CDR1 is SQVTM and CDR2 ANQGSEA.

Many counts were recorded for this clonotype. The rearrangement joins TRBV28 to TRBJ2-7, with TRBD1 identical over 7 bases. Germline V gene sequence: CDR1 MDHEN, CDR2 SYDVKM. V was clipped by 1 base and J by 4 bases; unmatched bases: 10. The CDR3 sequence is 16 residues long. The CDR3 reads CASSLSTGMRGYEQYF. As DNA, the CDR3 is TGTGCCAGCAGTTTATCGACAGGGATGAGGGGGTACGAGCAGTACTTC.

The J gene is TRBJ2-7, the V gene TRBV20-1; the D is unclear. Trimming took off 0 bases at V and 1 base at J, with 10 bases between the two ends. The CDR3 runs 14 residues. Germline V gives CDR1 DFQATT, CDR2 SNEGSKA (reference sequence). The CDR3 loop reads CSARDLMQSYEQYF. The CDR3 DNA sequence: TGCAGTGCTAGAGATCTGATGCAGTCCTACGAGCAGTACTTC.

This clonotype turned up a few times. This sequence joins TRBV5-6 and TRBJ2-7; maybe TRBD1 (6 bases). The germline CDR1 and CDR2 sequences are SGHDT and YYEEEE. V was shortened by 2 bases and J by 6 bases, with 15 bases between the two germline ends. CDR3 length: 14 residues. The CDR3 nucleotides read TGTGCCAGCAGCTTTACAGGGTTCGGTCGCGAGCAGTACTTC. Its translation: CASSFTGFGREQYF.

This clonotype was recorded many times. V and J are TRBV11-2 and TRBJ2-5; 10 bases are shared with TRBD2. The V gene's germline CDR1 is SGHAT and CDR2 FQNNGV. The CDR3 contains 16 residues. V shed 0 bases and J 7 bases; nucleotides not matched to a gene: 8. CDR3 region: CASSLDRLAGDRTQYF. The CDR3 nucleotides read TGTGCCAGCAGCTTAGATCGGCTAGCGGGAGACAGGACCCAGTACTTC.

This clonotype was seen repeatedly, ten times or more. One junction end does not reproduce the germline sequence, and a read error may be involved. The V and J genes are TRBV29-1 and TRBJ1-1; D unresolved. Germline lookup yields CDR1 SQVTM and CDR2 ANQGSEA. The CDR3 is 12 residues long. In DNA, the CDR3 is TGCAGCGTTGCGTCTGGGAACGCTGAAGCTTTCTTT. Its protein is CSVASGNAEAFF.

Many counts were recorded for this clonotype. This rearrangement joins TRBV6-5 to TRBJ1-1; a weak D match, TRBD1 (6 bases). Germline V lookup: CDR1 MNHEY, CDR2 SVGAGI. V was trimmed by 7 bases and J by 0 bases, leaving 12 bases between them. This CDR3 has 14 amino acids. CDR3 in amino acids: CASNRDLVNTEAFF. The CDR3 region has the DNA TGTGCCAGCAACAGGGATCTGGTGAACACTGAAGCTTTCTTT.

This clonotype has at least ten counts. The J gene is TRBJ1-1, the V gene TRBV11-2; no clear D. This CDR3 region has 14 residues. Germline values: CDR1 SGHAT, CDR2 FQNNGV. V was clipped by 5 bases and J by 1 base, with 11 bases between them. The CDR3 DNA reads TGTGCCAGCAGCCGAGAGAGAGGGAACACTGAAGCTTTCTTT. It specifies CASSRERGNTEAFF.

This clonotype has a count of ten or more. The rearrangement links TRBV6-6 to TRBJ2-7; D might be TRBD1 (6 bases). The CDR3 consists of 13 residues. Germline values: CDR1 MNHNY, CDR2 SVGAGI (reference sequence). V lost 7 bases, J lost 5 bases, and 15 bases lay in between. CDR3 sequence (DNA): TGTGCCAGCACTTTGGGCAGGGACAACGAGCAGTACTTC. This encodes CASTLGRDNEQYF.